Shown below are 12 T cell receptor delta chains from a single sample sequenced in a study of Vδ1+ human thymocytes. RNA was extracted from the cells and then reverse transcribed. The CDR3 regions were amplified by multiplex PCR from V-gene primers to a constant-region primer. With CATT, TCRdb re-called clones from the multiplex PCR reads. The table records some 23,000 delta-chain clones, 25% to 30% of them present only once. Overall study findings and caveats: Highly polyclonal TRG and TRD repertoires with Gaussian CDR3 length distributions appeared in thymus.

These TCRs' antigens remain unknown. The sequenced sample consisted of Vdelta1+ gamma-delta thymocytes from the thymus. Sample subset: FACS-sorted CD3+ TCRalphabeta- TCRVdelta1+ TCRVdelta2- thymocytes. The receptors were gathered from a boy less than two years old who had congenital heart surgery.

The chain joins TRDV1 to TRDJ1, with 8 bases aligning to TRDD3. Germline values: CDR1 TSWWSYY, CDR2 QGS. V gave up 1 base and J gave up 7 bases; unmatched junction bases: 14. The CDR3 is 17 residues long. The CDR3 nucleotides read TGTGCTCTTGGGGAACCGTGGGGGATCGGCCCGGGAGGTAAACTCATCTTT. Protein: CALGEPWGIGPGGKLIF.

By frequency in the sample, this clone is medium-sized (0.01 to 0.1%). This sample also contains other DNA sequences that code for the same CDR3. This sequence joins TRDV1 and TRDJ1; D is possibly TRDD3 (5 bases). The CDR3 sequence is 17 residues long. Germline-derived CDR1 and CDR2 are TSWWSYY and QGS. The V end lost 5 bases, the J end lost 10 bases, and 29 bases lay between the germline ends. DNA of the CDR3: TGTGCTCTTGGGTTCACAGTTCCAGTACTGGAGAAACGGGGACTCATCTTT. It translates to CALGFTVPVLEKRGLIF.

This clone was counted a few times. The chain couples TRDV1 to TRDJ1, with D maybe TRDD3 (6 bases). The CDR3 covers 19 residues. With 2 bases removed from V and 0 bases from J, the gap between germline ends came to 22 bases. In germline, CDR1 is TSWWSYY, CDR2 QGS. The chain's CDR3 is CALGEVPTFVGAYTDKLIF. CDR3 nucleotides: TGTGCTCTTGGGGAAGTACCTACGTTCGTGGGGGCGTACACCGATAAACTCATCTTT.

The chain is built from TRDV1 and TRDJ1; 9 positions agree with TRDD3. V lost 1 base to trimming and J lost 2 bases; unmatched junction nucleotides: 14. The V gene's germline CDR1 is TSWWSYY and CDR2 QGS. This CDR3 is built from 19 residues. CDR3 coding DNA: TGTGCTCTTGGGGAACGTCGGAAAAGGTACTGGGGGACAACCGATAAACTCATCTTT. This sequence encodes CALGERRKRYWGTTDKLIF.

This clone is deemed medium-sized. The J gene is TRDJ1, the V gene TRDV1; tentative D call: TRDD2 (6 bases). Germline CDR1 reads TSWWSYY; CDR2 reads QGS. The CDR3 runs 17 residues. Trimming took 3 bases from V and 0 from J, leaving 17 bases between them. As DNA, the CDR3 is TGTGCTCTTGGGGACCCTTCCGGCCGTGTGTACACCGATAAACTCATCTTT. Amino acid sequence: CALGDPSGRVYTDKLIF.

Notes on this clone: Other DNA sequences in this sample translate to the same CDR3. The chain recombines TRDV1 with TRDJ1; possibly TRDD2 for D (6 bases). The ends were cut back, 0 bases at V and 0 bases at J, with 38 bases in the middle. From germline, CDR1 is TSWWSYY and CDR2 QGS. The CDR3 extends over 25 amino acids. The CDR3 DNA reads TGTGCTCTTGGGGAACTCGAGGTGCAAGCCCCCGGTCCCCTCCTACGGCAGGGTCACACCGATAAACTCATCTTT. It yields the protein CALGELEVQAPGPLLRQGHTDKLIF.

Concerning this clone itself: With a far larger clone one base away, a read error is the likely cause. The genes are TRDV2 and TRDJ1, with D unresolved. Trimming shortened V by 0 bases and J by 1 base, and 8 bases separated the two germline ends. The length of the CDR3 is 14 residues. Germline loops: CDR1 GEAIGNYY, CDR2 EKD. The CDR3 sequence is CACDTVGATDKLIF. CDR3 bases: TGTGCCTGTGACACCGTAGGGGCCACCGATAAACTCATCTTT.

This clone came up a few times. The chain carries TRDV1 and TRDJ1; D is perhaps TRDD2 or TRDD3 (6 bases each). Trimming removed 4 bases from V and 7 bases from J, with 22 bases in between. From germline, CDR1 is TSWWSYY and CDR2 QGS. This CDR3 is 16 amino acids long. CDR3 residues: CALGVLPPTGRTKLIF. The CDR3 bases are TGTGCTCTTGGGGTCCTTCCCCCTACTGGGCGGACTAAACTCATCTTT.

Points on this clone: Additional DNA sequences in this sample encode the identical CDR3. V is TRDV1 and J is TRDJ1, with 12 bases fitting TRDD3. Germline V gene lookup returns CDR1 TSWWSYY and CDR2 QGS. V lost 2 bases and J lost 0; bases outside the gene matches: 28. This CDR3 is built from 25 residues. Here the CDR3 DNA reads TGTGCTCTTGGGGAATGGAGTAAAACTCACCACCAGTACTGGGGGATACCCCAGTACACCGATAAACTCATCTTT. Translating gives CALGEWSKTHHQYWGIPQYTDKLIF.

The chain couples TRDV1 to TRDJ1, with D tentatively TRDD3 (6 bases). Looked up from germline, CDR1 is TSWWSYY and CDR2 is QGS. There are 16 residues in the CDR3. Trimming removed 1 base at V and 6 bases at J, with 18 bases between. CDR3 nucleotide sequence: TGTGCTCTTGGGGAACGGTATTCTGGGATATCTTATAAACTCATCTTT. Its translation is CALGERYSGISYKLIF.

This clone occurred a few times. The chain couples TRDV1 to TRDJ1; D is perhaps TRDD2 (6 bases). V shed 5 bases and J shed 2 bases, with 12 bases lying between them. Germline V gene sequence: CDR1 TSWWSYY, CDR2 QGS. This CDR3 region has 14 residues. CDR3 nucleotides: TGTGCTCTTGGGTCCTTCCGGGGGACCGATAAACTCATCTTT. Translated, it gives CALGSFRGTDKLIF.

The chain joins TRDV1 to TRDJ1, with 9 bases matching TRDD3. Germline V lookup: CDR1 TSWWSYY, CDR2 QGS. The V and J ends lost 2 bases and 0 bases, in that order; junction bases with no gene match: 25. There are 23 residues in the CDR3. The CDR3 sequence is CALGESWGTYWGTHNVNTDKLIF. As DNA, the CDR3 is TGTGCTCTTGGGGAATCGTGGGGAACCTACTGGGGGACCCATAACGTCAACACCGATAAACTCATCTTT.